The source of this TCR beta chain is a study of breast tumors, draining lymph nodes, adjacent tissues. Breast cancer patients provided tissue from their axillary draining lymph nodes. This clonotype was detected ten times or more. The antigen is unknown. The V gene end was trimmed by 5 bases and the J gene end by 6 bases; junction bases not matched to a gene: 15. Germline CDR1 is MNHNY and CDR2 is SVGAGI (reference sequence). The CDR3 is 16 residues long. TCRdb called the multiplex PCR reads again in MiXCR, with one record for every CDR3 protein. The sample lists approximately 280,000 distinct CDR3 sequences; about 33% were seen once. Study findings and constraints: Data only fit, rather than demonstrated, lymph node origin of most tumor T cells. Tumor TCR diversity was below lymph nodes but above nontumor tissue. Luminal-like breast cancer showed significantly higher tumor–nontumor repertoire similarity than basal-like.

This TCR was recovered from a female donor with breast cancer. Some clones in this sample may be carry-over from other donors' samples. The chain is built from TRBV6-6 and TRBJ2-7; the match to TRBD1 covers 8 bases. The sequenced sample was axillary lymph node tissue. The CDR3 protein is CASSSTPDRVGGEQYF. The CDR3 DNA reads TGTGCCAGCAGTAGTACCCCGGACAGGGTGGGAGGCGAGCAGTACTTC.